Only a few counts were recorded for the clone carrying this T cell receptor (beta chain). Its antigen is not identified. The CDR3 has 14 amino acids. Germline CDR1 DFQATT, CDR2 SNEGSKA (reference sequence). Trimming stripped 2 bases from V and 7 bases from J, with 15 bases between. The data derive from a study of T-cell reconstitution after alpha-beta-depleted transplantation in children. Study outcomes and limitations: High day-60 TCRbeta diversity in some patients came from surviving recipient T cells and thymic progenitors. Reportedly, roughly two months post-transplant, alpha-beta T cells arose from several hundred expanded graft clones.

Unique molecular identifiers were used in preparing the TCRbeta library. TCRdb re-derived calls from the PCR reads in MiXCR, one entry per CDR3 protein. The repertoire has 610,000 or so distinct CDR3 sequences, around 27% of them found once; the top ten carry 30% to 45%. Sample: PBMCs, taken before TCRalphabeta/CD19-depleted stem cell transplant. The chain combines TRBV20-1 with TRBJ2-1; D may be TRBD2 (5 bases). The source of this sequence is a boy younger than two with Wiskott-Aldrich syndrome, due to receive a stem cell transplant. CDR3 sequence: CSARKLASRNEQFF. CDR3 sequence (DNA): TGCAGTGCTAGAAAGTTGGCTAGCCGGAATGAGCAGTTCTTC.